This T cell receptor (beta chain) was observed in a study of Ad26.COV2.S vaccination and SARS-CoV-2 variants. Study results and caveats: Responses of spike-specific T cells (both CD8+ and CD4+) reportedly showed substantial breadth after vaccination. Those who received the vaccine showed greater spike-specific TCR breadth than those given placebo.

Clones were sequenced by immunoSEQ multiplex PCR, and TCRdb holds only the in-frame ones, with some missing. The sample has some 190,000 clones; around 88% are singletons. In this sample, this clone turned up once. The antigen is undetermined. The CDR3 runs 15 residues. V was pared by 3 bases and J by 8 bases, with 19 bases between. CDR1 and CDR2 (germline): MGHDK, SYGVNS. The sequence derives from a human donor who had recovered from COVID-19. Sample: peripheral blood, taken after recovery from COVID-19. This rearrangement joins TRBV25-1 to TRBJ1-2; TRBD1 might be the D (5 bases). In nucleotides, the CDR3 is TGTGCCAGCAGTGATACGTCGAGGGGAGTGGGCGGCTACACCTTC. Its translation: CASSDTSRGVGGYTF.